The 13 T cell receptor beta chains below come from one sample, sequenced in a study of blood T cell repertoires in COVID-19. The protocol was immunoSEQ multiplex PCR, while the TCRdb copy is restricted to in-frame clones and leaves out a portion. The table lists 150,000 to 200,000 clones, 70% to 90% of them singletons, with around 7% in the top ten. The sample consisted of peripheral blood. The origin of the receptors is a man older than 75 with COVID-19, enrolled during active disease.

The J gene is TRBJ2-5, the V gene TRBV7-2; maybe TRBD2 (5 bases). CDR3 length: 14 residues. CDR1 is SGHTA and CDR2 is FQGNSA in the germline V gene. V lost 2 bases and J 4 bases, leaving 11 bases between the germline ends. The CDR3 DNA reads TGTGCCAGCAGCTTAACACTAGTTAGAGAGACCCAGTACTTC. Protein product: CASSLTLVRETQYF.

The CDR3 here is CASSSTGADTQYF. CDR3 coding DNA: TGTGCCAGCAGCTCGACAGGGGCGGATACGCAGTATTTT. This chain joins TRBV7-2 and TRBJ2-3, with 8 bases lining up with TRBD1. CDR3 length: 13 residues. Per germline, CDR1 SGHTA and CDR2 FQGNSA. V shed 4 bases and J 6 bases; nucleotides not matched to a gene: 3.

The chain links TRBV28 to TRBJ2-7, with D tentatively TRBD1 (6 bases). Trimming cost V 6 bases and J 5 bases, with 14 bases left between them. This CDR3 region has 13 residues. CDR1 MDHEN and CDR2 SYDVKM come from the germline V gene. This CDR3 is CASRRQEWDEQYF. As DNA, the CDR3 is TGTGCCAGCAGACGACAGGAATGGGACGAGCAGTACTTC.

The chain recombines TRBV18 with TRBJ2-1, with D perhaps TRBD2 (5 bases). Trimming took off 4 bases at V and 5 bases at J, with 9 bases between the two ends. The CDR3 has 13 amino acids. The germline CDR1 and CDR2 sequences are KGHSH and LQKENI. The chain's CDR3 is CASSLTSDNEQFF. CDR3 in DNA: TGTGCCAGCTCACTCACTAGTGACAATGAGCAGTTCTTC.

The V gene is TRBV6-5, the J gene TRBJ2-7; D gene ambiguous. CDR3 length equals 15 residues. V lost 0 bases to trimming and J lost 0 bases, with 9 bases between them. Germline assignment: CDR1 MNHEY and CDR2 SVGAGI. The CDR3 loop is CASSYSTGFSYEQYF. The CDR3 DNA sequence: TGTGCCAGCAGTTACTCGACCGGGTTCTCCTACGAGCAGTACTTC.

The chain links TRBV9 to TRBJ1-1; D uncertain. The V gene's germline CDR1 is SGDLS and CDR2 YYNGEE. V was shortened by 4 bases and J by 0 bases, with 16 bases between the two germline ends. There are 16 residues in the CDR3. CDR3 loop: CASSPHHGTLNTEAFF. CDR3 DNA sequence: TGTGCCAGCAGCCCCCACCATGGCACCTTGAACACTGAAGCTTTCTTT.

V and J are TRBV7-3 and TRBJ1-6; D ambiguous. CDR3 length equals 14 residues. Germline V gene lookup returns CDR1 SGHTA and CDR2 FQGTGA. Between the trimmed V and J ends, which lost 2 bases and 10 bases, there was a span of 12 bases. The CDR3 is CASSLGGSGSPLHF. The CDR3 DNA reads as TGTGCCAGCAGCTTAGGTGGGAGCGGATCACCCCTCCACTTT.

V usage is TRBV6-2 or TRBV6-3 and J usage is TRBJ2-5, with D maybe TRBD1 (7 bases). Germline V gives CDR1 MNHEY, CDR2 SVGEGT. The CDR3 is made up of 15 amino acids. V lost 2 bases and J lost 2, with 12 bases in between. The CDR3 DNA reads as TGTGCCAGCAGTTACGCGGGACAGCTACAAGAGACCCAGTACTTC. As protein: CASSYAGQLQETQYF.

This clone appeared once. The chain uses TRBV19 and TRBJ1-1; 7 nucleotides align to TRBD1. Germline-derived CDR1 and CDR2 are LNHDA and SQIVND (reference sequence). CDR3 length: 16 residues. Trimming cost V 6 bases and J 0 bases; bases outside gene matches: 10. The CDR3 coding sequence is TGTGCCAGTAGCCGACCTAACAGGGGAATGAACACTGAAGCTTTCTTT. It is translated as CASSRPNRGMNTEAFF.

The CDR3 bases are TGTGCCAGCAGCCGTACAGGAGACACCGGGGAGCTGTTTTTT. Its protein product is CASSRTGDTGELFF. This chain connects TRBV7-9 to TRBJ2-2; TRBD1 is a possible D gene (5 bases). This CDR3 region has 14 residues. Germline V lookup: CDR1 SEHNR, CDR2 FQNEAQ (reference sequence). The V gene lost 5 bases and the J gene lost 3 bases, with 10 bases spanning the gap.

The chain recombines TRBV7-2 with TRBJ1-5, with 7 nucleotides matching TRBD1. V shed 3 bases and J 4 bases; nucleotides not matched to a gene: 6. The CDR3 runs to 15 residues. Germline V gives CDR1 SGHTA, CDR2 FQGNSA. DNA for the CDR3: TGTGCCAGCAGCTTGTCCGGGACAGATAATCAGCCCCAGCATTTT. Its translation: CASSLSGTDNQPQHF.

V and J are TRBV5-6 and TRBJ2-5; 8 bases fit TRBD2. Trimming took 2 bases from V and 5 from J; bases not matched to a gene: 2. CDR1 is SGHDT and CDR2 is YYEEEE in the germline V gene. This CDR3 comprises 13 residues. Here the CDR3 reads CASSFIAGETQYF. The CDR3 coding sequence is TGTGCCAGCAGCTTCATAGCGGGGGAGACCCAGTACTTC.

CDR3 region: CATSDTRQGSGELFF. DNA of the CDR3: TGTGCCACCAGTGATACAAGACAGGGATCCGGGGAGCTGTTTTTT. This chain joins TRBV24-1 and TRBJ2-2; 7 bases fit TRBD1. The CDR3 is 15 amino acids. Germline CDR1 is KGHDR and CDR2 is SFDVKD. Trimming removed 3 bases from V and 6 bases from J; junction bases left unmatched: 6.